This TCR beta chain appears in the sequencing data of a study of cytomegalovirus exposure and HLA in healthy donors. 60 Vbeta and 13 Jbeta primers were used in PCR. Profiling relied on immunoSEQ multiplex PCR, and the TCRdb table lists in-frame clones only, not all of them. The sample has some 110,000 clones, around 69% seen once. This clone turned up a few times. Germline V gene sequence: CDR1 SGHNT, CDR2 YYREEE (reference sequence). Trimming took 3 bases from V and 8 from J, leaving 26 bases between them. This CDR3 is built from 17 residues. The TCR was taken from a woman aged 40 to 50 in good health and CMV-seropositive. The rearrangement links TRBV5-4 to TRBJ1-2, with no clear D. Sequences were obtained from PBMCs. Here the CDR3 reads CASSSPQNQMSNGGYTF. The CDR3 DNA reads as TGTGCCAGCAGCTCTCCCCAGAATCAGATGAGTAACGGGGGCTACACCTTC.